A selection of T cell receptor beta chains follows, all from one sample in a study of identifying expanded T cells in peripheral blood. The data were produced by immunoSEQ multiplex PCR, yet TCRdb's version contains in-frame clones alone and is incomplete. The table includes about 90,000 clones, around 90% detected once. Sample: blood. The origin of the receptors is a person aged 18 to 75 in good health. Both conserved end residues are part of each CDR3.

TRBV6-5	TRBJ2-7	CASSPRVLSYEQYF
TRBV27	TRBJ1-1	CASSPDRRTTEAFF
TRBV5-1	TRBJ2-1	CASSLTESEQFF
TRBV28	TRBJ1-1	CASSAPGTGVGTEAFF
TRBV4-1	TRBJ2-1	CASSQDPQMGAYYNEQFF
TRBV4-1	TRBJ1-1	CASSQSGGLLGAFF
TRBV27	TRBJ1-2	CASSGQGWYGYTF
TRBV4-1	TRBJ2-2	CASSQRGVAGLVGGELFF
TRBV10-3	TRBJ1-5	CAISAGSGRLDQPQHF
TRBV7-2	TRBJ2-7	CASTQGGLGGHEQYF
TRBV2	TRBJ1-6	CASRRRDGNSPLHF
TRBV2	TRBJ1-5	CASSEPPGPGTYQPQHF
TRBV14	TRBJ2-7	CASSQTGYPSYEQYF
TRBV2	TRBJ1-4	CASSWGPGSNEKLFF
TRBV7-8	TRBJ2-1	CASSSVLLGGYNEQFF
TRBV7-3	TRBJ1-3	CASSPGKGLGGNTIYF
TRBV30	TRBJ1-2	CAWSADRYYGYTF